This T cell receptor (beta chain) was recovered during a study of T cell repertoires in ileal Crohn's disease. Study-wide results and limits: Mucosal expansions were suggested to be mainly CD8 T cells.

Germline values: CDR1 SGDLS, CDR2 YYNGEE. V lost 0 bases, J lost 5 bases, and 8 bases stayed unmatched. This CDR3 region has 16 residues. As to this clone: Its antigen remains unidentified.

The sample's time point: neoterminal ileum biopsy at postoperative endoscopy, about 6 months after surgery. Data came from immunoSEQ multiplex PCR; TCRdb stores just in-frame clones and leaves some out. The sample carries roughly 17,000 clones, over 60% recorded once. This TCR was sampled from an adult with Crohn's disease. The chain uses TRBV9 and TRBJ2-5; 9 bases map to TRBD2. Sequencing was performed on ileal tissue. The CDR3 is CASSVGGGGAQETQYF. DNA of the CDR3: TGTGCCAGCAGCGTAGGAGGCGGGGGGGCCCAGGAGACCCAGTACTTC.